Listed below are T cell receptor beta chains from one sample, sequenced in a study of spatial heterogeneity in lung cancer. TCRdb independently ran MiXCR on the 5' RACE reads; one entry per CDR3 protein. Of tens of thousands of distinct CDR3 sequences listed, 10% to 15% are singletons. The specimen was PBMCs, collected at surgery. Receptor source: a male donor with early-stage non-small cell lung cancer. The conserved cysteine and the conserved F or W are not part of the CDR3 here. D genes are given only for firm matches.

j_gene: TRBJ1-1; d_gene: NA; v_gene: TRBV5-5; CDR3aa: ASSSWINTEAF
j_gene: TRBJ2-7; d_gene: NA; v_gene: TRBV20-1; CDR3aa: SARPLTPRREDGFSYEQY
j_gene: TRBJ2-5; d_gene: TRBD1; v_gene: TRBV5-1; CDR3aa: ASSLGTGGETQY
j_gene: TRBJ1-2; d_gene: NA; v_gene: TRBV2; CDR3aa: ASSESIGYT
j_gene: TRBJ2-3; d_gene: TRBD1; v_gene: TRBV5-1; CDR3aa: ASSVDRETDTQY
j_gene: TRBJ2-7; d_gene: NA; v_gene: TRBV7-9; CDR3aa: ASSGVHEQY
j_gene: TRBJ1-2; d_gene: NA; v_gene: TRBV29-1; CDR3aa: SVESPNYGYT
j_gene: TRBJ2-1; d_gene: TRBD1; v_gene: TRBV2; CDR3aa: ASSEARRGNEQF
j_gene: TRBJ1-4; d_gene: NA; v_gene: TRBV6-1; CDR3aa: ASTRDGATNEKLF
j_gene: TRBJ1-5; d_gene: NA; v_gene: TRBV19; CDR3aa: ASNRAGAGNQPQH
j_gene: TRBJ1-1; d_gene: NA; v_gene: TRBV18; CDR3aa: ASSLTGQEMNTEAF
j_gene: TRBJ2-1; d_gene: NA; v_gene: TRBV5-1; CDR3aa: ASSEGYNEQF
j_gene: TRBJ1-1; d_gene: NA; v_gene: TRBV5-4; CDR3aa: ASSSRANTEAF
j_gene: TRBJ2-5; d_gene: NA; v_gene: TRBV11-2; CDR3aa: ASSSFRGGGETQY
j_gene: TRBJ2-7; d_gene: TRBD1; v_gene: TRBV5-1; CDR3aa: ASSLEGDRGYEQY
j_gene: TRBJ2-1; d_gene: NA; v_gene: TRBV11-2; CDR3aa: ASSFLGQGGDEQF
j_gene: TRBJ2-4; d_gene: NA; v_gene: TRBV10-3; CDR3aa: AISRDTTPEGNIQY
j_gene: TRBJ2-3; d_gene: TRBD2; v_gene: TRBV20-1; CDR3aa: SASTVAGGPISTDTQY
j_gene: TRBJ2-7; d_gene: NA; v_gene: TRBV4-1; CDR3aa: ASSHGSLIDEQY
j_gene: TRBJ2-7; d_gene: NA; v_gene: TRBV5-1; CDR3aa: ASSLAGGPTSYEQY
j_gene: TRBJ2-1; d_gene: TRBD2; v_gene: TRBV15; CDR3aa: ATSRRLAGDNEQF
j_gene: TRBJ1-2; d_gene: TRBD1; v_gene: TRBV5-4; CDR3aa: ASSPGTVVRGYGYT
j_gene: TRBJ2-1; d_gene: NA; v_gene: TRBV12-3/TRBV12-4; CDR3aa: ASSWGGASNEQF
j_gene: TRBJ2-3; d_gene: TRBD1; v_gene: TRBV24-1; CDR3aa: ATRGQNTDTQY
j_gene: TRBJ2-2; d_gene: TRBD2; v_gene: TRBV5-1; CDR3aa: ASSLGLAGGDNTGELF
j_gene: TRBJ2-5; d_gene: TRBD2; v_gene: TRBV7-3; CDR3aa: ASSFNGGSEETQY
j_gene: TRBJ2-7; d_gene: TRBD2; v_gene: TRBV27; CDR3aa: ASSFVAGEVYEQY
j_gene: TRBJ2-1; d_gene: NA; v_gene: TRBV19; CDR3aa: ASSMRPDSYNEQF
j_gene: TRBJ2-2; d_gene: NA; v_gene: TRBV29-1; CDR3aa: SVEGPTNTGELF
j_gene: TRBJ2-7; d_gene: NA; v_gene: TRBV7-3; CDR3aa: ASSFAPGSHEQY
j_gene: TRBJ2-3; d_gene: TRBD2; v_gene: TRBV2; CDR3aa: ASSVYSGRVTDTQY
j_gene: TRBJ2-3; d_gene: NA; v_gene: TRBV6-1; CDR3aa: ASSEAGTFRNTQY
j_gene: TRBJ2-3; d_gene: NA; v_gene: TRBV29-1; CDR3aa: SVDSGDTQY
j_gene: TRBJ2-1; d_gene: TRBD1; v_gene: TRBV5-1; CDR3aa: ASSLGQGSTYNEQF
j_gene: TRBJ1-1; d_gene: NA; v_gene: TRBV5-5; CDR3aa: ASLVRLNTEAF
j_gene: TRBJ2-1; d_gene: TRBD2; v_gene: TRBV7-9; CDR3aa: ASSPGTSGGESYNEQF
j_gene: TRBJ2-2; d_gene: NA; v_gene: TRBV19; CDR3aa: ASSIDRVGELF
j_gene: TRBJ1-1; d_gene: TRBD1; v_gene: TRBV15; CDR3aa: ATSRDKTGAGEAF
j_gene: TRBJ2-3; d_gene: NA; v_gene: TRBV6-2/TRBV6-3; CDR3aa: ASRSGGTDTQY
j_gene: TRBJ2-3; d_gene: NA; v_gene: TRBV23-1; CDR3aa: ASLPAPPGTDTQY
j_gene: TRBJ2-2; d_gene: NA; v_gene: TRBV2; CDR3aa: ASSPGPTGELF
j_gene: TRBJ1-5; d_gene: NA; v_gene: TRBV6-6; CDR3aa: ASREGVSNQPQH
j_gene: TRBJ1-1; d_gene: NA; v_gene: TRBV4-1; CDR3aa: ASSQGNLRNTEAF
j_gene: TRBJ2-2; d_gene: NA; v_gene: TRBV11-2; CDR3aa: ASSLVGGSLQNTGELF
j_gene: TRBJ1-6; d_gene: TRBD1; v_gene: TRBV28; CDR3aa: ASISQGAENSPLH
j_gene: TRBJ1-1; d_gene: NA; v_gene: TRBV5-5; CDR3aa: ASSLEIMGQTLMNTEAF
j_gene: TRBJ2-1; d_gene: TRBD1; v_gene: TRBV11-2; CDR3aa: ASSAGQGPYNEQF
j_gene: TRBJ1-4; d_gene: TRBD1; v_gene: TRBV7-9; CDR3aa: ASSHRGFEKLF
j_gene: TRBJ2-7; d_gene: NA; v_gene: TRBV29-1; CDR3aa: SVNSGYEQY